A selection of T cell receptor beta chains follows, all from one sample in a study of T-cell memory formation after mild COVID-19. TCRdb re-analysed the 5' RACE reads in MiXCR, keeping a single row per CDR3 protein. This table has hundreds of thousands of distinct CDR3 sequences, more than 15% appearing once. Sequenced: PBMCs or a T cell subset sorted from them (not recorded which). The receptors come from an adult woman who had mild COVID-19 (a few samples of this study predate the infection). Cell type and time point are not known. Each CDR3 is given with its conserved first and last residue. The D gene is left open where the match is weak. Rows give clone size only sometimes, using once, few, many, or a class for an expanded clone.

v_gene: TRBV30; abundance: NA; d_gene: NA; CDR3aa: CAFHGGPWEKLFF
v_gene: TRBV24-1; abundance: NA; d_gene: TRBD2; CDR3aa: CATSDFEAGVFNEQFF
v_gene: TRBV29-1; abundance: few; d_gene: TRBD2; CDR3aa: CSVEAGVEETQYF
v_gene: TRBV11-2; abundance: many; d_gene: NA; CDR3aa: CASSFDSYNEQFF
v_gene: TRBV5-1; abundance: few; d_gene: TRBD2; CDR3aa: CASSGGLANNEQFF
v_gene: TRBV12-3/TRBV12-4; abundance: many; d_gene: NA; CDR3aa: CASSFANSYEQYF
v_gene: TRBV20-1; abundance: few; d_gene: NA; CDR3aa: CSAETHSYEQYF
v_gene: TRBV18; abundance: NA; d_gene: NA; CDR3aa: CASSPWAGSYNSPLHF
v_gene: TRBV5-1; abundance: NA; d_gene: TRBD1; CDR3aa: CASRSGQGATDTQYF
v_gene: TRBV30; abundance: few; d_gene: TRBD1; CDR3aa: CAWSADRAGGYTF
v_gene: TRBV2; abundance: NA; d_gene: NA; CDR3aa: CASRSNFRTDTQYF
v_gene: TRBV24-1; abundance: few; d_gene: TRBD1; CDR3aa: CATSDPGQGDNEKLFF
v_gene: TRBV29-1; abundance: NA; d_gene: NA; CDR3aa: CSVGPRSGLPHEQYF
v_gene: TRBV11-2; abundance: few; d_gene: TRBD1; CDR3aa: CASSLGPGGAYEKLFF
v_gene: TRBV29-1; abundance: NA; d_gene: NA; CDR3aa: CSPPYEQFF
v_gene: TRBV20-1; abundance: NA; d_gene: TRBD1; CDR3aa: CSARDRDRVREQYF
v_gene: TRBV20-1; abundance: once; d_gene: NA; CDR3aa: CSARDSDLLYNEQFF
v_gene: TRBV29-1; abundance: NA; d_gene: NA; CDR3aa: CSVAGAGTSGANVLTF
v_gene: TRBV6-5; abundance: NA; d_gene: NA; CDR3aa: CASSYGDEREAFF
v_gene: TRBV6-1; abundance: few; d_gene: TRBD1; CDR3aa: CASSEPRTGGKGYGYTF
v_gene: TRBV20-1; abundance: NA; d_gene: TRBD1; CDR3aa: CSASWGQGGNQPQHF
v_gene: TRBV27; abundance: few; d_gene: NA; CDR3aa: CASSREGTLNNQPQHF
v_gene: TRBV6-6; abundance: NA; d_gene: TRBD1; CDR3aa: CASSYSDPGQFYGYTF
v_gene: TRBV5-1; abundance: NA; d_gene: TRBD1; CDR3aa: CASSSGGMETQYF
v_gene: TRBV20-1; abundance: few; d_gene: TRBD2; CDR3aa: CSALWTSRNEQFF
v_gene: TRBV6-5; abundance: NA; d_gene: NA; CDR3aa: CASSYGTPAEQYF
v_gene: TRBV7-2; abundance: many; d_gene: TRBD1; CDR3aa: CASSLASGGLEQFF
v_gene: TRBV6-2/TRBV6-3; abundance: once; d_gene: NA; CDR3aa: CASSSPGPLKNSNQPQHF
v_gene: TRBV24-1; abundance: NA; d_gene: TRBD1; CDR3aa: CATSDLQVPYDRESTYEQYF
v_gene: TRBV12-3/TRBV12-4; abundance: few; d_gene: NA; CDR3aa: CASSKLQVAYEQYF
v_gene: TRBV4-3; abundance: NA; d_gene: NA; CDR3aa: CASSRGTSTGANVLTF
v_gene: TRBV7-9; abundance: NA; d_gene: NA; CDR3aa: CASSLSGGISSGANVLTF
v_gene: TRBV5-1; abundance: few; d_gene: NA; CDR3aa: CASSIGGRQDDNYEQYF
v_gene: TRBV12-3/TRBV12-4; abundance: few; d_gene: NA; CDR3aa: CASSFFGQQFF
v_gene: TRBV5-1; abundance: NA; d_gene: TRBD1; CDR3aa: CASSFWDPGQGSGNTIYF
v_gene: TRBV20-1; abundance: many; d_gene: NA; CDR3aa: CSAGTDYNEQFF
v_gene: TRBV5-1; abundance: few; d_gene: TRBD1; CDR3aa: CASSLGTGAAHEQYF
v_gene: TRBV7-9; abundance: NA; d_gene: NA; CDR3aa: CASSTTLGPVDTQYF
v_gene: TRBV5-1; abundance: few; d_gene: NA; CDR3aa: CASKHFAGAGGYTF
v_gene: TRBV4-1; abundance: few; d_gene: NA; CDR3aa: CASSRGEGEGTGELFF
v_gene: TRBV12-3/TRBV12-4; abundance: few; d_gene: TRBD2; CDR3aa: CASSLLRTSGGQSYEQYF
v_gene: TRBV7-6; abundance: NA; d_gene: NA; CDR3aa: CASSHSPGSGYEQYF
v_gene: TRBV7-3; abundance: many; d_gene: NA; CDR3aa: CASSTGRDLLENEQFF
v_gene: TRBV12-3/TRBV12-4; abundance: few; d_gene: NA; CDR3aa: CASSTGVGEQYF
v_gene: TRBV4-3; abundance: NA; d_gene: NA; CDR3aa: CASSQDPGTLNTEAFF
v_gene: TRBV3-1; abundance: NA; d_gene: NA; CDR3aa: CASSPRGQLPYGYTF
v_gene: TRBV19; abundance: few; d_gene: NA; CDR3aa: CASSTHKVYEQYF
v_gene: TRBV29-1; abundance: few; d_gene: TRBD2; CDR3aa: CSVEGGLAGYDEQFF
v_gene: TRBV18; abundance: NA; d_gene: TRBD1; CDR3aa: CASSPTGGAAGANVLTF
v_gene: TRBV7-4; abundance: NA; d_gene: NA; CDR3aa: CASSSRDLPGAYEQYF
v_gene: TRBV12-3/TRBV12-4; abundance: few; d_gene: TRBD2; CDR3aa: CASSVLAGVLETQYF
v_gene: TRBV10-3; abundance: many; d_gene: NA; CDR3aa: CAIQADPNSPLHF
v_gene: TRBV24-1; abundance: few; d_gene: NA; CDR3aa: CATSDLDSEKQYF
v_gene: TRBV6-2/TRBV6-3; abundance: NA; d_gene: NA; CDR3aa: CASSYSAKVGGYTF
v_gene: TRBV4-1; abundance: NA; d_gene: NA; CDR3aa: CASSQAVPGTVNTEAFF
v_gene: TRBV20-1; abundance: few; d_gene: NA; CDR3aa: CSARDVSSYEQYF
v_gene: TRBV4-1; abundance: NA; d_gene: NA; CDR3aa: CASERGPGELFF
v_gene: TRBV6-1; abundance: NA; d_gene: NA; CDR3aa: CASLGQGPNQPQHF
v_gene: TRBV4-3; abundance: NA; d_gene: TRBD2; CDR3aa: CASSQERGGWTGANVLTF